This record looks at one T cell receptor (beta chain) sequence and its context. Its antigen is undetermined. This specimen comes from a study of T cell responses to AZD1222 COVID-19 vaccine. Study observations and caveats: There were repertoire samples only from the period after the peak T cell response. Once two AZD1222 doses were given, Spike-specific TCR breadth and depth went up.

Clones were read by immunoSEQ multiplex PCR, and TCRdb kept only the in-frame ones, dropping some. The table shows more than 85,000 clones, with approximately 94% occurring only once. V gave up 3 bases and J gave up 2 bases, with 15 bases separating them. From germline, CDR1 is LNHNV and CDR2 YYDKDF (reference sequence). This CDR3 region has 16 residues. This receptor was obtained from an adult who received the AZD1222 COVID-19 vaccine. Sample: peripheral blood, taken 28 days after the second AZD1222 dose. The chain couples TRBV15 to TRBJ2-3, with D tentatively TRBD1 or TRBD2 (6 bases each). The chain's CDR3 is CATSRGGLASTDTQYF. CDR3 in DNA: TGTGCCACCAGCAGGGGGGGCCTAGCGTCCACAGATACGCAGTATTTT.